This T cell receptor (beta chain) was retrieved from a study of identifying expanded T cells in peripheral blood (dated by TCRdb to the late 2010s). The study in broad terms: Separate aliquots of the same genomic DNA pool were sequenced to produce technical replicates, and four replicates were compared in pairs. What the authors observed across the whole study: Across all healthy-donor time intervals, the beta-binomial model significantly cut both the number of clones called differentially abundant and the false-positive rate. The authors expected that over much longer intervals, such as months to years, biological variance in healthy repertoires might increase even further. The binomial model flagged approximately 1.3 differentially abundant clones between technical replicates but 15 to 17 over around two weeks and around 19 over around 4 weeks. Variance in clone template counts between approximately 2-week samples significantly increased with total template count across all healthy donors.

In the case of this clone: The antigen it binds to is not known. The record has no base qualities; no much larger clone is one base away.

TCRbeta CDR3 regions were profiled with the immunoSEQ Assay using bias-controlled multiplex PCR amplification of genomic DNA. In the authors' own workflow: To quantify the absolute abundance of each unique TCRbeta CDR3 region, the sequences were collapsed and filtered. Two models were used to test differential abundance: a binomial model (Fisher-equivalent) and a beta-binomial model that adds time-dependent variance fitted from healthy donors. Any clone with fewer than 5 combined templates was excluded, and a clone was called differentially abundant if its Benjamini-Hochberg FDR was below 0.01. Beta-binomial variance was modeled as a function of total template count across the two samples using the form v = (b*log(k)+a)^2. Entries here come from immuneACCESS through TCRdb and include only in-frame sequences with V and J called. Some clones fail to appear in such tables; in the studies checked, an unresolved V gene covers under half of the shortfall, and the cause of the remainder is unknown. V and J calls and clone size come straight from that table; D and trimming were deduced from the DNA. The sample has about 86,000 clones on record, around 90% of them singletons. Around 6% of the sample lies in the top ten.

No immune events, such as infections, were documented for the healthy donors during the collection period. To calibrate time-dependent variance in a beta-binomial model of T-cell clone differential abundance, blood repertoires from healthy donors were used as a training cohort. There were roughly 10 healthy donors in the training cohort, of whom 3 were female and 7 were male. On average the donors were 43 years old, and their ages spanned about 29 to 64 years. Whole blood from each healthy donor was obtained from a commercial supplier and was collected at three time points two to three weeks apart. For immunosequencing, genomic DNA was extracted from unsorted whole blood. This TCR came from a person aged 18 to 75 in good health. What was sequenced was blood.

The DNA reads TGTGCCACCCACCGGGACAGGGGACCAAATCAGCCCCAGCATTTT. This gives the protein CATHRDRGPNQPQHF. The rearranged segments are TRBV10-3 and TRBJ1-5; the central 10 bases match TRBD1. CDR1 is given as ENHRY and CDR2 as SYGVKD, both from the germline V gene. V is pruned by 10 bases and J by 4 bases, leaving 10 bases of the junction without a gene match. The CDR3 numbers 15 residues from cysteine through phenylalanine. Of all the DNA, just the CDR3 is kept, 45 bases in frame from base 1.